The 28 T cell receptor beta chains below all came from one sample that was sequenced in a study of blood T cell repertoires in COVID-19 (dated by TCRdb to 2020 to 2021). The library came from the immunoSEQ multiplex PCR assay. Imported from immuneACCESS, the table was reduced by TCRdb to in-frame sequences with V and J called. These copies leave out some clones; in studies compared against another copy, an unresolved V gene accounts for under half, and the cause of the remainder is not known. Counted in this sample were some 50,000 clones; 80% to 85% of them appeared once. The leading ten clones occupy about 2.4% of the sample. Sequencing input: peripheral blood. The source of these receptors is a middle-aged man with acute or convalescent COVID-19.

The rearrangement joins TRBV10-3 to TRBJ1-1; 9 bases are shared with TRBD1. V trimming: 4 bases; J trimming: 0 bases; junction bases outside the gene matches: 12. Germline V CDR1 and CDR2: ENHRY, SYGVKD. This CDR3 is built from 18 residues. The chain's CDR3 is CAISGGGTGRSMNTEAFF. CDR3 bases: TGTGCCATCAGTGGAGGGGGGACAGGGCGGTCGATGAACACTGAAGCTTTCTTT.

This rearrangement joins TRBV4-1 to TRBJ2-2, with D uncertain. This CDR3 spans 13 amino acids. Trimming cost V 2 bases and J 2 bases, with 3 bases left between them. The V gene's germline CDR1 is MGHRA and CDR2 YSYEKL. CDR3 in DNA: TGCGCCAGCAGCCAACCTAACACCGGGGAGCTGTTTTTT. It encodes CASSQPNTGELFF.

The chain carries TRBV5-1 and TRBJ2-5; D gene uncertain. Germline CDR1 and CDR2: SGHRS and YFSETQ. CDR3 size: 14 residues. V lost 2 bases and J lost 1, with 9 bases in between. In DNA form, the CDR3 reads TGCGCCAGCAGCTTTTTGGGCAGCCAAGAGACCCAGTACTTC. It codes for CASSFLGSQETQYF.

The CDR3 DNA reads TGCGCCAGCCGGCGGGTTTATAGCAATCAGCCCCAGCATTTT. Translation: CASRRVYSNQPQHF. This chain links TRBV4-1 with TRBJ1-5; D is unclear. Trimming left V 8 bases short and J 0 bases short, with 11 bases between. CDR3 length equals 14 residues. Germline lookup yields CDR1 MGHRA and CDR2 YSYEKL.

The gene calls are TRBV4-1 and TRBJ2-1, with 9 bases identical to TRBD2. The CDR3 covers 16 residues. CDR1 is MGHRA and CDR2 is YSYEKL in the germline V gene. Trimming took 2 bases from V and 4 from J; bases not matched to a gene: 6. In DNA, the CDR3 is TGCGCCAGCAGCCAACCCGGGACTAGCAGATACAATGAGCAGTTCTTC. It yields the protein CASSQPGTSRYNEQFF.

This clone was counted between two and nine times. The genes are TRBV5-1 and TRBJ2-1, with a tentative D call TRBD2 (6 bases). The CDR3 covers 15 residues. V was shortened by 5 bases and J by 3 bases, with 15 bases between the two germline ends. Germline CDR1 is SGHRS and CDR2 is YFSETQ. The CDR3 bases are TGCGCCAGCAGTCCCGGGACTTTCAACTACAATGAGCAGTTCTTC. Protein sequence: CASSPGTFNYNEQFF.

This chain links TRBV13 with TRBJ2-3; the match to TRBD1 covers 8 bases. The length of the CDR3 is 16 residues. V shed 5 bases and J 0 bases; nucleotides not matched to a gene: 7. Germline assignment: CDR1 PRHDT and CDR2 FYEKMQ (reference sequence). The chain's CDR3 is CASSPDRGRSTDTQYF. CDR3 DNA: TGTGCCAGCAGCCCCGACAGGGGACGAAGCACAGATACGCAGTATTTT.

The chain carries TRBV19 and TRBJ1-1; TRBD1 matches at 8 bases. Germline values: CDR1 LNHDA, CDR2 SQIVND (reference sequence). The CDR3 covers 15 residues. With 5 bases clipped from V and 1 base from J, the junction kept 6 bases outside the gene matches. The CDR3: CASSSTGQANTEAFF. The CDR3 nucleotides are TGTGCCAGTAGTTCTACGGGACAGGCGAACACTGAAGCTTTCTTT.

This chain links TRBV19 with TRBJ2-1; D gene uncertain. Germline V gene lookup returns CDR1 LNHDA and CDR2 SQIVND (reference sequence). This CDR3 has 12 residues. V lost 5 bases and J lost 5, with 7 bases in between. CDR3 in amino acids: CASSRSNNEQFF. CDR3 sequence (DNA): TGTGCCAGTAGTCGCAGTAACAATGAGCAGTTCTTC. The entire variable domain, with the rest obtained from reference TRBV19 and TRBJ2-1, is as follows: DGGITQSPKYLFRKEGQNVTLSCEQNLNHDAMYWYRQDPGQGLRLIYYSQIVNDFQKGDIAEGYSVSREKKESFPLTVTSAQKNPTAFYLCASSRSNNEQFFGPGTRLTVL.

The chain joins TRBV24-1 to TRBJ1-5; a weak D match, TRBD1 (5 bases). This CDR3 contains 14 residues. The germline V gene has CDR1 KGHDR and CDR2 SFDVKD. The ends were cut back, 9 bases at V and 0 bases at J, with 11 bases in the middle. In DNA, the CDR3 is TGTGCCACCGGGGGAGGGTATAGCAATCAGCCCCAGCATTTT. It encodes CATGGGYSNQPQHF.

The chain uses TRBV6-1 and TRBJ1-2, with D possibly being TRBD1 (5 bases). The germline V gene has CDR1 MNHNS and CDR2 SASEGT. Trimming removed 1 base from V and 3 bases from J, with 12 bases in between. The CDR3 has 15 residues. CDR3 nucleotide sequence: TGTGCCAGCAGTGAAGAGGCGGGACGGTACTATGGCTACACCTTC. Encoded protein: CASSEEAGRYYGYTF.

The CDR3 DNA is TGTGCCAGCAGCCCCGGGGTCGGGAGCACTGAAGCTTTCTTT. Translation gives CASSPGVGSTEAFF. The chain couples TRBV7-8 to TRBJ1-1; D uncertain. Germline assignment: CDR1 SGHVS and CDR2 FQNEAQ. The V end lost 5 bases, the J end lost 4 bases, and 14 bases lay between the germline ends. This CDR3 region has 14 residues.

The V call is TRBV19, the J call TRBJ2-2; perhaps TRBD1 as D (5 bases). Germline assignment: CDR1 LNHDA and CDR2 SQIVND (reference sequence). This CDR3 spans 15 amino acids. The germline V and J ends were trimmed by 6 bases and 7 bases, with 18 bases remaining between them. CDR3 region: CASSNHLGQGGELFF. The CDR3 nucleotides read TGTGCCAGTAGCAACCACCTGGGGCAGGGCGGGGAGCTGTTTTTT.

This rearrangement joins TRBV6-5 to TRBJ1-2; D is perhaps TRBD1 (5 bases). Germline values: CDR1 MNHEY, CDR2 SVGAGI. This CDR3 is 14 amino acids long. V lost 0 bases to trimming and J lost 5 bases, with 10 bases between them. The DNA of the CDR3 is TGTGCCAGCAGTTACTCGGCCAGGGCTTATGGCTACACCTTC. Amino acids: CASSYSARAYGYTF.

The chain combines TRBV19 with TRBJ1-2; D uncertain. The CDR3 extends over 13 amino acids. V gave up 2 bases and J gave up 1 base, with 5 bases separating them. Germline CDR1 is LNHDA and CDR2 is SQIVND (reference sequence). CDR3 DNA: TGTGCCAGTAGTATATTAGTTAACTATGGCTACACCTTC. This encodes CASSILVNYGYTF.

This chain connects TRBV7-3 to TRBJ2-5, with 10 bases fitting TRBD1. With V trimmed by 5 bases and J by 4 bases, 7 bases remained unmatched. Germline V gene data show CDR1 as SGHTA and CDR2 as FQGTGA. The CDR3 runs to 15 residues. The CDR3 bases are TGTGCCAGCAGCCAGTCCCGGGACAGGGGAGAGACCCAGTACTTC. This translates into CASSQSRDRGETQYF. Full variable domain (rest looked up from reference TRBV7-3 and TRBJ2-5): GAGVSQTPSNKVTEKGKYVELRCDPISGHTALYWYRQSLGQGPEFLIYFQGTGAADDSGLPNDRFFAVRPEGSVSTLKIQRTERGDSAVYLCASSQSRDRGETQYFGPGTRLLVL.

J is TRBJ2-5 and V is TRBV7-2; no reliable D call. Germline assignment: CDR1 SGHTA and CDR2 FQGNSA. Trimming removed 4 bases from V and 0 bases from J, with 6 bases in between. The CDR3 sequence is 13 residues long. CDR3 in amino acids: CASSSTNQETQYF. The CDR3 DNA reads as TGTGCCAGCAGCTCTACTAACCAAGAGACCCAGTACTTC.

V gene TRBV6-5 combines with J gene TRBJ1-6; D is perhaps TRBD1 (6 bases). Trimming took off 0 bases at V and 7 bases at J, with 10 bases between the two ends. CDR1 is MNHEY and CDR2 is SVGAGI in the germline V gene. The CDR3 has 15 residues. CDR3 residues: CASSYSTGRNSPLHF. In DNA, the CDR3 is TGTGCCAGCAGTTACTCGACAGGCAGAAATTCACCCCTCCACTTT.

The chain has TRBV7-6 and TRBJ2-7; 10 bases are shared with TRBD1. The CDR3 spans 16 residues. Per the germline V gene, CDR1 is SGHVS and CDR2 is FNYEAQ. V trimming: 4 bases; J trimming: 5 bases; junction bases outside the gene matches: 11. CDR3 region: CASSSGFADRGDEQYF. CDR3 in DNA: TGTGCCAGCAGCTCTGGGTTTGCGGACAGGGGGGACGAGCAGTACTTC.

This rearrangement joins TRBV2 to TRBJ2-3; 12 bases align to TRBD2. The CDR3 runs 15 residues. CDR1 and CDR2 from the germline V gene are SNHLY and FYNNEI. V lost 4 bases to trimming and J lost 4 bases; unmatched junction nucleotides: 3. The CDR3 nucleotides are TGTGCCAGCAGTGCCAGACTAGCGGGGGCAGATACGCAGTATTTT. Its protein is CASSARLAGADTQYF.

V is TRBV2 and J is TRBJ2-1; 7 bases fit TRBD2. CDR1 is SNHLY, CDR2 FYNNEI, per germline. With 4 bases clipped from V and 9 bases from J, the junction kept 3 bases outside the gene matches. The CDR3 has 12 amino acids. CDR3 DNA sequence: TGTGCCAGCAGTGCCCCGGGGGGTGAGCAGTTCTTC. Its translation is CASSAPGGEQFF.

The V gene is TRBV29-1, the J gene TRBJ2-1; D not resolved. Germline-derived CDR1 and CDR2 are SQVTM and ANQGSEA. The CDR3 is 12 amino acids. Trimming shortened V by 0 bases and J by 6 bases, and 6 bases separated the two germline ends. CDR3 sequence (DNA): TGCAGCGTTGAAGAGAACTCCAATGAGCAGTTCTTC. It encodes CSVEENSNEQFF.

The chain combines TRBV20-1 with TRBJ2-1, with a possible D match to TRBD2 (5 bases). V lost 3 bases and J 7 bases, leaving 13 bases between the germline ends. Germline loops: CDR1 DFQATT, CDR2 SNEGSKA (reference sequence). CDR3 size: 13 residues. DNA of the CDR3: TGCAGTGCTAGTCGGGGTTTGGGGAATGAGCAGTTCTTC. It specifies CSASRGLGNEQFF.

The V call is TRBV7-2, the J call TRBJ2-7; D ambiguous. The germline V and J ends were trimmed by 0 bases and 6 bases, with 9 bases remaining between them. In germline, CDR1 is SGHTA, CDR2 FQGNSA. The CDR3 covers 13 residues. For the CDR3, the DNA is TGTGCCAGCAGCTTAGCGTTAAGCTCCGAGCAGTACTTC. Its protein product is CASSLALSSEQYF. The whole variable domain, remainder taken from reference TRBV7-2 and TRBJ2-7, is GAGVSQSPSNKVTEKGKDVELRCDPISGHTALYWYRQSLGQGLEFLIYFQGNSAPDKSGLPSDRFSAERTGGSVSTLTIQRTQQEDSAVYLCASSLALSSEQYFGPGTRLTVT.

Ten or more counts support this clone. The chain uses TRBV5-1 and TRBJ2-7; TRBD2 matches at 11 bases. V shed 4 bases, J shed 7 bases, and the junction held 4 bases outside the gene matches. CDR3 size: 13 residues. Germline assignment: CDR1 SGHRS and CDR2 YFSETQ. CDR3 in amino acids: CASSIAGGLEQYF. CDR3 nucleotides: TGCGCCAGCAGCATAGCGGGGGGGCTTGAGCAGTACTTC.

This clone was detected only once. The chain recombines TRBV11-2 with TRBJ2-1; the D is unclear. Looked up from germline, CDR1 is SGHAT and CDR2 is FQNNGV. With 2 bases removed from V and 2 bases from J, the gap between germline ends came to 4 bases. This CDR3 is 13 amino acids long. The CDR3 bases are TGTGCCAGCAGCTTATCCACCTACAATGAGCAGTTCTTC. Translation: CASSLSTYNEQFF.

Here the CDR3 reads CASSLKSGTGSTGELFF. The CDR3 DNA is TGCGCCAGCAGCTTGAAGTCTGGGACAGGGAGCACCGGGGAGCTGTTTTTT. V and J are TRBV5-1 and TRBJ2-2, with 9 bases identical to TRBD1. The CDR3 runs to 17 residues. Germline assignment: CDR1 SGHRS and CDR2 YFSETQ. Trimming cost V 1 base and J 4 bases; bases outside gene matches: 8. Filled out from reference TRBV5-1 and TRBJ2-2, the complete variable domain reads KAGVTQTPRYLIKTRGQQVTLSCSPISGHRSVSWYQQTPGQGLQFLFEYFSETQRNKGNFPGRFSGRQFSNSRSEMNVSTLELGDSALYLCASSLKSGTGSTGELFFGEGSRLTVL.

The chain couples TRBV28 to TRBJ2-7, with TRBD1 identical over 8 bases. The CDR3 runs 16 residues. V shed 7 bases, J shed 6 bases, and the junction held 17 bases outside the gene matches. CDR1 is MDHEN and CDR2 is SYDVKM in the germline V gene. CDR3 amino acids: CASTTQGRGRIGEQYF. CDR3 nucleotide sequence: TGTGCCAGCACTACCCAGGGCAGGGGGCGAATTGGCGAGCAGTACTTC.